The following is a TCR beta chain sequence with its context. Its antigen is currently unknown. This table comes from immunoSEQ multiplex PCR, and its TCRdb copy is limited to in-frame clones, with some not included. The repertoire includes tens of thousands of clones, about 92% of them detected once, and over 2% sits in the top ten. Germline-derived CDR1 and CDR2 are SGHTA and FQGTGA. This CDR3 is 13 amino acids long. V was pared by 6 bases and J by 6 bases, with 12 bases between. The sample is drawn from a study of T cells in localized non-small cell lung cancer. Whole-study results and caveats: Compared with tumor, uninvolved adjacent lung displayed greater T cell clonality, ranking highest overall. A higher density of T cells in blood coincided with extended overall survival. A single tumor region was sequenced, leaving heterogeneity possible.

This clonotype originated in a female donor at least 60 years old with stage I lung adenocarcinoma. The gene calls are TRBV7-3 and TRBJ1-5; no clear D. This sample comprised peripheral blood, obtained before any cancer treatment. The CDR3 sequence: CASSPYWGQPQHF. Written as DNA, the CDR3 is TGTGCCAGCAGTCCCTACTGGGGTCAGCCCCAGCATTTT.